Here is one T cell receptor beta chain with its context. Its antigen is as yet unknown. From germline, CDR1 is SGHRS and CDR2 YFSETQ. V dropped 1 base and J dropped 2; count of bases not matched to a gene: 4. This CDR3 is built from 15 residues. These data come from a study of cytomegalovirus exposure and HLA in healthy donors. Separate from the roughly 670-subject first cohort, the approximately 120-subject validation cohort was the one that the donors belonged to. The protocol was immunoSEQ multiplex PCR, while the TCRdb copy is restricted to in-frame clones and leaves out a portion. This table has 110,000 to 150,000 clones, 70% to 90% appearing once. General study results and limits: Associated with cytomegalovirus, according to the listing, were 150 to 200 TCR beta chains. A few chains linked to CMV were shown in vitro to be specific for CMV antigens.

The chain has TRBV5-1 and TRBJ2-5, with TRBD2 matching over 8 bases. This TCR came from a woman aged 25 to 39 in good health and CMV-seronegative. The sequencing sample was made of PBMCs. CDR3 in amino acids: CASSLSSGGQETQYF. CDR3 bases: TGCGCCAGCAGCTTGTCATCGGGGGGGCAAGAGACCCAGTACTTC.